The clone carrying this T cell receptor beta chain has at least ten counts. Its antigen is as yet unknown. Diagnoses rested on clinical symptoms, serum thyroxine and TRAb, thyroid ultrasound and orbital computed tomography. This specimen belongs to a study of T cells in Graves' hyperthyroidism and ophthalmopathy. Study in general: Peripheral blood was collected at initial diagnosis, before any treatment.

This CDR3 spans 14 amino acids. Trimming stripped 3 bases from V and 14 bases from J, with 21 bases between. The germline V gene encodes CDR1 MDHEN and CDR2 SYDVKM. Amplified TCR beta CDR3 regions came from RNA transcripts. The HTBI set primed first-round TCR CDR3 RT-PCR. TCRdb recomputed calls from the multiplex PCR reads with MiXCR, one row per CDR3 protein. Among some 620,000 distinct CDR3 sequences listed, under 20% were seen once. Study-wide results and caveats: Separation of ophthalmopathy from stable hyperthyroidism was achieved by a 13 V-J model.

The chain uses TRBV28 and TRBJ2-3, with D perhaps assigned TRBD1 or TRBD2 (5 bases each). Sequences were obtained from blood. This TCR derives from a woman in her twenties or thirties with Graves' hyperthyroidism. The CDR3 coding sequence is TGTGCCAGCAGTTTCTCGCCCCGGGACCCCCCATGGTATTTT. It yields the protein CASSFSPRDPPWYF.